The T cell receptor beta chain under discussion was sequenced for a study of cytomegalovirus exposure and HLA in healthy donors. J was trimmed by 8 bases and V by 0 bases; bases with no gene match: 4. This CDR3 has 14 amino acids. Germline lookup yields CDR1 LGHNA and CDR2 YSLEER. PCR involved 60 Vbeta and 13 Jbeta primers. Clones were read by immunoSEQ multiplex PCR, and TCRdb kept only the in-frame ones, dropping some. The top ten clones hold less than 3% of a sample with approximately 150,000 clones, 68% of them seen once. The source of this sequence is a woman in her 40s in good health and CMV-seropositive. The chain combines TRBV4-3 with TRBJ1-2, with 9 bases fitting TRBD1. The sample taken for sequencing was PBMCs. For the CDR3, the DNA is TGCGCCAGCAGCCAAGATGGGACAGGGAGCGGCTACACCTTC. Translating it yields CASSQDGTGSGYTF.